This TCR beta chain originates from a study of T cells in women clearing cervical HPV infection. Study at large: Cases were women with histologically confirmed HPV16-related CIN3 or worse, including a couple of invasive cancers. Controls gave blood once infection was undetectable; cases at lesion identification.

Method: immunoSEQ multiplex PCR; TCRdb's copy keeps in-frame clones and lacks some. This sample's table has roughly 14,000 clones. Study observations and caveats: Richness differences could reflect unmeasured T-cell content per sample. Controls had more TRBV6-7 (0.16%) than cases (0.11%).

CDR3 size: 11 residues. Germline lookup yields CDR1 SGHDT and CDR2 YYEEEE. V was cut by 5 bases and J by 7 bases, with 9 bases left in between. Comments on this clone: Its antigen is undetermined. The CDR3 end lies 3 residues beyond the end of the read and is filled in from the germline J gene.

This rearrangement joins TRBV5-6 to TRBJ1-2; D gene ambiguous. The sequenced sample consisted of blood buffy coat. The receptor was isolated from a woman between 18 and 70 years old with a cervical HPV16 infection that either progressed to CIN3+ or cleared (not recorded which). Incomplete CDR3 DNA: TGTGCCAGCAGTAGCCGGAGTGGC. This gives the protein CASSSRSG. The entire CDR3 is CASSSRSGYTF.